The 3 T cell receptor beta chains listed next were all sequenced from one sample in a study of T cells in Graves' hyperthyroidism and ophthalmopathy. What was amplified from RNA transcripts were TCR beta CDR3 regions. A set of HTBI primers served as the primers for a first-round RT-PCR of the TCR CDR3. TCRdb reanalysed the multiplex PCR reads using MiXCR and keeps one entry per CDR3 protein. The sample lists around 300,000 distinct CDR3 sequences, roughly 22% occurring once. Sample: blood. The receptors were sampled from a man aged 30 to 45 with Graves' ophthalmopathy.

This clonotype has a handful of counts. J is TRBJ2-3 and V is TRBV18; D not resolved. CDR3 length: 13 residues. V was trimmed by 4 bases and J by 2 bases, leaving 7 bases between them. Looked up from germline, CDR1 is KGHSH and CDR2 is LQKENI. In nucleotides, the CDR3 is TGTGCCAGCTCACGAATAGTCACAGATACGCAGTATTTT. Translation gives CASSRIVTDTQYF.

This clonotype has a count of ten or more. The CDR3 reads CASNRGPYEQYF. The CDR3 DNA reads as TGTGCCAGCAACAGGGGGCCCTACGAGCAGTACTTC. The chain carries TRBV2 and TRBJ2-7, with 9 bases identical to TRBD1. J lost 2 bases, V lost 7 bases, and 0 bases had no gene match. The CDR3 consists of 12 residues. Germline CDR1 SNHLY, CDR2 FYNNEI.

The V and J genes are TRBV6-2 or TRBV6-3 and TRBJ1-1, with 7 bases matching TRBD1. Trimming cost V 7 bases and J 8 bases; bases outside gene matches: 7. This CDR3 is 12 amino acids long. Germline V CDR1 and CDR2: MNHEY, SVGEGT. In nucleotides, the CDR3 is TGTGCCAGCACTAAAGCGGGACAGGAAGCTTTCTTT. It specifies CASTKAGQEAFF.